This TCR beta chain stems from a study of blood T cell repertoires in COVID-19. Study-wide context: Samples of COVID-19 (acute and convalescent) were obtained from the United States, Italy and Spain. Sources were T cells, B-cell-depleted T cells, or PBMCs; the material itself was cDNA or gDNA.

In the original analysis: Quantification of nucleated cells was approximated via reference gene primer amplification. Clones were sequenced by immunoSEQ multiplex PCR, and TCRdb holds only the in-frame ones, with some missing. V and J calls and clone size follow that table, whereas D and trimming were derived from the DNA. The sample contains nearly 200,000 clones, around four fifths of which appear only once. Germline V gene data show CDR1 as MGHRA and CDR2 as YSYEKL. The CDR3 has 15 residues. V was trimmed by 2 bases and J by 3 bases, leaving 14 bases between them. This clone has more than one count but fewer than ten.

This clonotype was sampled from a human donor in a cohort sampled during active COVID-19. Sequenced: peripheral blood. The rearrangement joins TRBV4-1 to TRBJ2-7, with D maybe TRBD2 (6 bases). The CDR3 loop reads CASSQITGVGYEQYF. DNA of the CDR3: TGCGCCAGCAGCCAAATCACGGGAGTGGGCTACGAGCAGTACTTC.